This TCR beta chain was captured in a study of blood T cell repertoires in COVID-19. Study details: Both acute and convalescent COVID-19 samples were obtained from the United States, Italy and Spain.

Clones were read by immunoSEQ multiplex PCR, and TCRdb kept only the in-frame ones, dropping some. The repertoire includes approximately 290,000 clones, around 85% of them detected once, and 0.85% to 1% sits in the top ten. This CDR3 comprises 11 residues. Germline assignment: CDR1 DFQATT and CDR2 SNEGSKA (reference sequence). The receptor's source is a human donor with COVID-19, enrolled during active disease. The donor label of this sample is uncertain. The specimen sequenced was peripheral blood. The chain combines TRBV20-1 with TRBJ1-1; D may be TRBD1 (6 bases). The CDR3 nucleotides are TGCAGCGCAACTGAGGGCAGGGGTTCTTTCTTT. Translated, it gives CSATEGRGSFF.